This T cell receptor (beta chain) was obtained from a study of CXCR4 blockade with PD-1 therapy in pancreatic cancer. General study points: More frequent amino acid clones had more nucleotide rearrangements, suggesting convergent selection. Survival did not correlate with tumor clonality, which averaged around 0.14 versus 0.05.

A word on this clone: Antigen: not known.

The assay was immunoSEQ multiplex PCR, and TCRdb's table has in-frame clones only and misses some. The data contain just over 8,000 clones, about 59% of them singletons. The receptor comes from a human donor with pancreatic ductal adenocarcinoma. Source material: tumor tissue.

The DNA of the CDR3 is TGTGCCAGCAGTTTTAATCGACGGAGGGGCTCTTACACTGAAGCTTTCTTT. The encoded protein is CASSFNRRRGSYTEAFF. This rearrangement joins TRBV28 to TRBJ1-1, with a weak D call TRBD1 (5 bases). V was pared by 3 bases and J by 3 bases, with 20 bases between. Germline CDR1 and CDR2: MDHEN and SYDVKM. The CDR3 contains 17 residues.